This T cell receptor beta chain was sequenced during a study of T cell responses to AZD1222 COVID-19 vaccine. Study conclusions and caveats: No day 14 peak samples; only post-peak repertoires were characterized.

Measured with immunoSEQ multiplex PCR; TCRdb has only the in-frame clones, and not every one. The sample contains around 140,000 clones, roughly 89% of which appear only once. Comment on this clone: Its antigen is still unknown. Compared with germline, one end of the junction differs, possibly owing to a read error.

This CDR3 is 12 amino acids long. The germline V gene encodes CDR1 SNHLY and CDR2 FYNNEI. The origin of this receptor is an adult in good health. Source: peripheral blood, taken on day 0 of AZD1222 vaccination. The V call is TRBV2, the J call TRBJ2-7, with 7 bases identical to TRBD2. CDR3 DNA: TGTGCCAGCAGTGAATCCCTAGCGGTCTTGGGATTC. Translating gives CASSESLAVLGF.